The 11 T cell receptor beta chains listed next were all sequenced from one sample in a study of T cell responses to AZD1222 COVID-19 vaccine. The protocol was immunoSEQ multiplex PCR, while the TCRdb copy is restricted to in-frame clones and leaves out a portion. Of 150,000 to 200,000 clones listed, about 87% were seen once; the top ten hold approximately 2.7%. The sample here was peripheral blood, taken on day 0 of MenACWY control vaccination. These receptors came from an adult in good health.

V gene TRBV28 combines with J gene TRBJ1-4; TRBD1 is a possible D gene (5 bases). Trimming left V 2 bases short and J 0 bases short, with 10 bases between. Germline CDR1 reads MDHEN; CDR2 reads SYDVKM. This CDR3 spans 16 amino acids. The CDR3 coding sequence is TGTGCCAGCAGTTTAGGAACAGGTGCAACTAATGAAAAACTGTTTTTT. Translated, it gives CASSLGTGATNEKLFF.

This chain joins TRBV6-1 and TRBJ1-5, with D hard to call. The CDR3 length is 18 residues. Trimming shortened V by 0 bases and J by 0 bases, and 15 bases separated the two germline ends. In germline, CDR1 is MNHNS, CDR2 SASEGT. The CDR3 region is CASSEALQVRNSNQPQHF. The CDR3 DNA sequence: TGTGCCAGCAGTGAAGCGCTGCAGGTTAGGAATAGCAATCAGCCCCAGCATTTT.

This chain links TRBV9 with TRBJ2-6; 7 bases match TRBD2. This CDR3 comprises 17 residues. V lost 3 bases, J lost 1 base, and 7 bases stayed unmatched. Germline V CDR1 and CDR2: SGDLS, YYNGEE. CDR3 coding DNA: TGTGCCAGCAGCGAGACTAGCTATGCTTCTGGGGCCAACGTCCTGACTTTC. Translation gives CASSETSYASGANVLTF.

The chain has TRBV28 and TRBJ1-2; maybe TRBD1 (6 bases). Germline V gene data show CDR1 as MDHEN and CDR2 as SYDVKM. With 2 bases removed from V and 2 bases from J, the gap between germline ends came to 18 bases. CDR3 size: 17 residues. CDR3 region: CASSLPPYRDLNYGYTF. For the CDR3, the DNA is TGTGCCAGCAGTTTACCCCCATACAGGGATCTGAACTATGGCTACACCTTC.

V usage is TRBV7-9 and J usage is TRBJ2-2; D unresolved. Trimming removed 4 bases at V and 1 base at J, with 7 bases between. The CDR3 consists of 14 residues. Germline V lookup: CDR1 SEHNR, CDR2 FQNEAQ (reference sequence). The CDR3 spells CASSSVGNTGELFF. DNA of the CDR3: TGTGCCAGCAGCTCGGTAGGGAACACCGGGGAGCTGTTTTTT. Filled out from reference TRBV7-9 and TRBJ2-2, the complete variable domain reads DTGVSQNPRHKITKRGQNVTFRCDPISEHNRLYWYRQTLGQGPEFLTYFQNEAQLEKSRLLSDRFSAERPKGSFSTLEIQRTEQGDSAMYLCASSSVGNTGELFFGEGSRLTVL.

The chain employs TRBV21-1 and TRBJ1-1. TRBV21-1 constitutes a pseudogene. The CDR3 runs to 17 residues. CDR3 nucleotides: TGTGCCAGCAGATCCCGATGGGGGGCCGTAATGGGCACTGAAGCTTTCTTT. Translated: CASRSRWGAVMGTEAFF.

This clone was detected only once. V is TRBV30 and J is TRBJ2-7; D is perhaps TRBD1 (7 bases). V lost 1 base to trimming and J lost 1 base, with 11 bases between them. Germline CDR1 is GTSNPN and CDR2 is SVGIG (reference sequence). The CDR3 is 14 residues long. CDR3 residues: CAWSGGTASYEQYF. As DNA, the CDR3 is TGTGCCTGGAGTGGCGGGACAGCGTCCTACGAGCAGTACTTC.

This chain joins TRBV30 and TRBJ2-2, with a tentative D call TRBD2 (5 bases). Germline CDR1 is GTSNPN and CDR2 is SVGIG (reference sequence). The CDR3 is 13 amino acids. V dropped 0 bases and J dropped 5 bases, with 7 bases sitting between them. The CDR3 reads CAWSVLATGELFF. The CDR3 DNA is TGTGCCTGGAGTGTTCTAGCAACCGGGGAGCTGTTTTTT.

This chain connects TRBV28 to TRBJ1-1; possible D gene TRBD1, 5 bases. V lost 7 bases to trimming and J lost 8 bases, with 17 bases between them. Germline values: CDR1 MDHEN, CDR2 SYDVKM. The CDR3 covers 13 residues. The CDR3, as DNA: TGTGCCAGCACGGGACTCATTTCGGCGGAAGCTTTCTTT. Its translation is CASTGLISAEAFF. Using reference TRBV28 and TRBJ1-1 for the parts outside the CDR3, the full variable domain is DVKVTQSSRYLVKRTGEKVFLECVQDMDHENMFWYRQDPGLGLRLIYFSYDVKMKEKGDIPEGYSVSREKKERFSLILESASTNQTSMYLCASTGLISAEAFFGQGTRLTVV.

The chain uses TRBV29-1 and TRBJ2-3; tentative D call: TRBD2 (7 bases). This CDR3 has 11 residues. Trimming pared 7 bases from V and 8 bases from J, leaving 13 bases between. Germline CDR1 reads SQVTM; CDR2 reads ANQGSEA. As DNA, the CDR3 is TGCAGCGGGGAGGGGGGGTCTACGCAGTATTTT. Its protein is CSGEGGSTQYF.

This sequence joins TRBV6-1 and TRBJ2-1; 7 nucleotides line up with TRBD1. This CDR3 is built from 16 residues. With 0 bases clipped from V and 4 bases from J, the junction kept 6 bases outside the gene matches. Germline CDR1 MNHNS, CDR2 SASEGT. The CDR3 reads CASSEANRGPYNEQFF. In nucleotides, the CDR3 is TGTGCCAGCAGTGAAGCGAACAGGGGCCCTTACAATGAGCAGTTCTTC.